These 15 T cell receptor beta chains were sequenced from one sample in a study of OX40 agonist ivuxolimab in advanced cancers. Produced via immunoSEQ multiplex PCR; TCRdb's table is partial and in-frame only. The sample has 35,000 to 45,000 clones, about 86% seen once; the top ten hold 20% to 25%. Here the sequenced sample was CD4+ or CD8+ T cells sorted from blood, taken in a trial of the OX40 agonist ivuxolimab. The origin of the receptors is an adult with an advanced solid tumor such as melanoma, head and neck, liver or kidney cancer.

The rearrangement links TRBV7-9 to TRBJ2-7; weak D call: TRBD2 (6 bases). The CDR3 has 14 residues. The V and J ends lost 1 base and 0 bases respectively, with 7 bases between them. Germline V CDR1 and CDR2: SEHNR, FQNEAQ (reference sequence). In DNA, the CDR3 is TGTGCCAGCAGCTTAGGCGGGGCCTCCTACGAGCAGTACTTC. It specifies CASSLGGASYEQYF.

This clone was observed once. J is TRBJ1-5 and V is TRBV21-1; the tabulated D call, TRBD1, remains unverified against the DNA. TRBV21-1 is annotated as a pseudogene. This CDR3 is built from 16 residues. The CDR3 spells CASSNWDNSYNQPQHF. CDR3 coding DNA: TGTGCCAGCAGCAATTGGGACAATTCTTACAATCAGCCCCAGCATTTT.

J is TRBJ2-7 and V is TRBV13; weak D call: TRBD2 (6 bases). Trimming removed 5 bases from V and 5 bases from J, with 19 bases in between. Germline CDR1 and CDR2: PRHDT and FYEKMQ (reference sequence). The CDR3 runs 15 residues. CDR3 bases: TGTGCCAGCAGCCCCGTGGGGAGCGGGTTCCACGAGCAGTACTTC. This translates into CASSPVGSGFHEQYF.

V and J are TRBV28 and TRBJ1-5, with D hard to call. The CDR3 runs 11 residues. The V and J ends lost 4 bases and 6 bases respectively, with 4 bases between them. Germline V gene lookup returns CDR1 MDHEN and CDR2 SYDVKM. Written as DNA, the CDR3 is TGTGCCAGCAGTTATACTCAGCCCCAGCATTTT. As protein: CASSYTQPQHF.

A few counts support this clone. The chain is built from TRBV9 and TRBJ2-2; D gene unclear. V lost 0 bases, J lost 5 bases, and 14 bases lay in between. Per germline, CDR1 SGDLS and CDR2 YYNGEE. The CDR3 length is 16 residues. Here the CDR3 reads CASSVGQFGRTGELFF. As DNA, the CDR3 is TGTGCCAGCAGCGTAGGTCAGTTTGGGCGTACCGGGGAGCTGTTTTTT.

This clone rates as medium-sized. This chain joins TRBV19 and TRBJ1-2; tentative D call: TRBD1 (6 bases). Germline V gives CDR1 LNHDA, CDR2 SQIVND (reference sequence). This CDR3 is built from 14 residues. V lost 6 bases, J lost 4 bases, and 15 bases lay in between. CDR3 amino acids: CASSPSGTSYGYTF. DNA for the CDR3: TGTGCCAGTAGCCCTTCGGGGACAAGCTATGGCTACACCTTC. Full variable domain (missing parts from reference TRBV19 and TRBJ1-2): DGGITQSPKYLFRKEGQNVTLSCEQNLNHDAMYWYRQDPGQGLRLIYYSQIVNDFQKGDIAEGYSVSREKKESFPLTVTSAQKNPTAFYLCASSPSGTSYGYTFGSGTRLTVV.

The chain links TRBV25-1 to TRBJ2-7, with no clear D. V gave up 3 bases and J gave up 2 bases, with 11 bases separating them. Germline V gives CDR1 MGHDK, CDR2 SYGVNS. The CDR3 runs to 14 residues. The CDR3 DNA reads TGTGCCAGCAGTGACAGGACGAAGACCTACGAGCAGTACTTC. Encoded protein: CASSDRTKTYEQYF.

V is TRBV5-8 and J is TRBJ2-5, with 8 bases matching TRBD1. The germline gives CDR1 SGHTS, CDR2 YDEGEE. CDR3 length: 15 residues. The junction had 8 bases not matched to a gene; V was cut back by 2 bases and J by 5 bases. The CDR3 nucleotides are TGTGCCAGCAGCTTAGGCCAGGGGGCGGTGGAGACCCAGTACTTC. Translated, it gives CASSLGQGAVETQYF.

There are a few counts of this clone. V gene TRBV6-4 combines with J gene TRBJ2-3; 8 bases fit TRBD2. The CDR3 is made up of 14 amino acids. Germline CDR1 and CDR2: MRHNA and SNTAGT. V gave up 3 bases and J gave up 2 bases; unmatched junction bases: 1. For the CDR3, the DNA is TGTGCCAGCAGTGAGGGACTAGTCACAGATACGCAGTATTTT. Translation: CASSEGLVTDTQYF.

This chain joins TRBV4-1 and TRBJ2-3; D is uncertain. CDR3 size: 14 residues. Germline lookup yields CDR1 MGHRA and CDR2 YSYEKL. Trimming took 3 bases from V and 2 from J, leaving 9 bases between them. Written as DNA, the CDR3 is TGCGCCAGCAGCCACCCGCGATCCACAGATACGCAGTATTTT. Translation gives CASSHPRSTDTQYF.

The chain has TRBV2 and TRBJ1-2; TRBD1 matches 9 bases. CDR1 is SNHLY, CDR2 FYNNEI, per germline. This CDR3 comprises 16 residues. J was trimmed by 6 bases and V by 8 bases; bases with no gene match: 16. The chain's CDR3 is CASAPQGTGPGDGYTF. The CDR3, as DNA: TGTGCCAGCGCCCCCCAAGGGACAGGGCCAGGGGATGGCTACACCTTC.

V is TRBV10-1 and J is TRBJ1-2; the match to TRBD1 covers 7 bases. V lost 7 bases, J lost 8 bases, and 13 bases stayed unmatched. CDR3 length: 14 amino acids. Per the germline V gene, CDR1 is WNHNN and CDR2 is SYGVQD (reference sequence). The CDR3 here is CASNQTGKRSGYTF. CDR3 DNA: TGCGCCAGCAACCAGACAGGGAAAAGGAGCGGCTACACCTTC.

The V and J genes are TRBV5-8 and TRBJ1-6; no firm D call. This CDR3 comprises 15 residues. Trimming shortened V by 8 bases and J by 9 bases, and 21 bases separated the two germline ends. Germline V gene lookup returns CDR1 SGHTS and CDR2 YDEGEE. CDR3 DNA sequence: TGTGCCAGTAGCCCCTACGGGGAGTGGAGTTCACCCCTCCACTTT. Encoded protein: CASSPYGEWSSPLHF.

This clone was seen once. The CDR3 nucleotides read TGTGCCAGCAGCTTAAAGGGCCAGGTCCCCGAGGGAACAGATACGCAGTATTTT. Protein: CASSLKGQVPEGTDTQYF. This rearrangement joins TRBV7-9 to TRBJ2-3; D perhaps matches TRBD2 (5 bases). The CDR3 has 18 amino acids. Germline V gives CDR1 SEHNR, CDR2 FQNEAQ (reference sequence). V shed 2 bases and J shed 3 bases, with 21 bases lying between them.

The chain couples TRBV6-5 to TRBJ1-1, with D unclear. Germline CDR1 and CDR2: MNHEY and SVGAGI. This CDR3 is built from 13 residues. The germline V and J ends were trimmed by 2 bases and 5 bases, with 9 bases remaining between them. The CDR3 bases are TGTGCCAGCAGTTACGGCGTCCTAACTGAAGCTTTCTTT. This sequence encodes CASSYGVLTEAFF.